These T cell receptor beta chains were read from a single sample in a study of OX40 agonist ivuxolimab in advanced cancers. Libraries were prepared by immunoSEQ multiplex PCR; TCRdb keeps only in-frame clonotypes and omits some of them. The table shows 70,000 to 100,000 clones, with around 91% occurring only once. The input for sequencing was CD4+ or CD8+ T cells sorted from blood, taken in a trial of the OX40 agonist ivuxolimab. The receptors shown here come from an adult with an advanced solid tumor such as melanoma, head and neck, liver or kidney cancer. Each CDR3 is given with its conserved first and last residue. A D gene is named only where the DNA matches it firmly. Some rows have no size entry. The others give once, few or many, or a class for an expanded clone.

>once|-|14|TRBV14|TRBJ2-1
TGTGCCAGCAGCCAAGACTTCGACAGGAGTAAGCAGTTCTTC
CASSQDFDRSKQFF
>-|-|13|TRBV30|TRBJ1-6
TGTGCCTGGAGATGGTTGGGGGATTCACCCCTCCACTTT
CAWRWLGDSPLHF
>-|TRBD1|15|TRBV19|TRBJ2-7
TGTGCCAGTAGTCCCCGACAGGGCACGGCGTACGAGCAGTACTTC
CASSPRQGTAYEQYF
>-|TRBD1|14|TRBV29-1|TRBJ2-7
TGCAGCGTGCAATCTGGGACAGGGGGGTCCGAGCAGTACTTC
CSVQSGTGGSEQYF
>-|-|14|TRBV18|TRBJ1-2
TGTGCCAGCTCCCCATCAGGGGAGGCCTATGGCTACACCTTC
CASSPSGEAYGYTF
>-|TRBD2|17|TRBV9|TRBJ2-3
TGTGCCAGCAGCCTTCAAGCGGGAGGGACGGTCTCAGATACGCAGTATTTT
CASSLQAGGTVSDTQYF
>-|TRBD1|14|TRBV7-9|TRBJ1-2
TGTGCCAGCAGCCCGCGGACAGGGGACTATGGCTACACCTTC
CASSPRTGDYGYTF
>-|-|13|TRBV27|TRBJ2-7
TGTGCCAGCAGTTTCCAGGGAGGTTACGAGCAGTACTTC
CASSFQGGYEQYF
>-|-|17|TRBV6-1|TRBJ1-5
TGTGCCAGCAGTGTAAATTCCCAGGGAAAGGTATATCAGCCCCAGCATTTT
CASSVNSQGKVYQPQHF
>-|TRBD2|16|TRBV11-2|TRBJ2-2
TGTGCCAGCAGCTGGGGACTAGCGGGGAACACCGGGGAGCTGTTTTTT
CASSWGLAGNTGELFF
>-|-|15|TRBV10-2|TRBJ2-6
TGCGCCAGCACCCTTGGGGGGTCTGGGGCCAACGTCCTGACTTTC
CASTLGGSGANVLTF
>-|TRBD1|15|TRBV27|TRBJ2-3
TGTGCCAGCAAAGGGACAGTTCGTGGCACAGATACGCAGTATTTT
CASKGTVRGTDTQYF
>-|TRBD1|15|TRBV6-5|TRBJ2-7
TGTGCCAGCAGACCATCCGGGACAGCAGGTTTCGAGCAGTACTTC
CASRPSGTAGFEQYF
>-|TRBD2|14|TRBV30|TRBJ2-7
TGTGCCTGGAGTGTAGCGGGGAGCTCCTACGAGCAGTACTTC
CAWSVAGSSYEQYF
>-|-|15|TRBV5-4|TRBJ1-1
TGTGCCAGCAGCTTGGATTGGATGTGGGGTAATGAAGCTTTCTTT
CASSLDWMWGNEAFF
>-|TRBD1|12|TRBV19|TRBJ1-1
TGTGCCAGTACGACAGGGGGAACTGAAGCTTTCTTT
CASTTGGTEAFF
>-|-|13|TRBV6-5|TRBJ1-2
TGTGCCAGCAGTTCCCTCCTAGACAGGAGCTACACCTTC
CASSSLLDRSYTF
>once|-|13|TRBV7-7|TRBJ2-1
TGTGCCAGCAGCCGAGGGGGGGGCTATGAGCAGTTCTTC
CASSRGGGYEQFF